These 18 T cell receptor beta chains share one sample of origin, sequenced in a study of lymphopenia after photon versus proton radiotherapy. Profiled with immunoSEQ multiplex PCR; TCRdb holds only in-frame clones, not every one. The sample includes about 37,000 clones, approximately 87% of them seen just once. Sequencing used peripheral blood, obtained from a patient treated with photon-based radiotherapy. The receptors stem from a man aged 50-59 years with gastric cancer.

The rearrangement uses TRBV6-6 and TRBJ2-1, with 8 positions matching TRBD1. The germline V gene encodes CDR1 MNHNY and CDR2 SVGAGI (reference sequence). The CDR3 has 14 residues. V gave up 6 bases and J gave up 9 bases; unmatched junction bases: 10. CDR3 DNA sequence: TGTGCCAGCAGCCCAGCCCGGACAGGGCTTGAGCAGTTCTTC. Its protein is CASSPARTGLEQFF.

This clone appeared a single time. CDR3 loop: CASSSGGLGTEAFF. CDR3 nucleotide sequence: TGTGCCAGCAGCTCAGGGGGCCTGGGCACTGAAGCTTTCTTT. The V call is TRBV5-4, the J call TRBJ1-1, with TRBD1 matching 8 bases. Germline loops: CDR1 SGHNT, CDR2 YYREEE (reference sequence). The CDR3 has 14 amino acids. The trim removed 3 bases at V and 4 bases at J, leaving 5 bases unmatched.

The gene calls are TRBV7-2 and TRBJ2-7; 7 nucleotides align to TRBD2. After removal of 1 base from V and 5 bases from J, the junction contained 5 bases not matched to a gene. Germline lookup yields CDR1 SGHTA and CDR2 FQGNSA. The CDR3 extends over 14 amino acids. The CDR3 here is CASSLGRGMDEQYF. DNA of the CDR3: TGTGCCAGCAGCTTAGGGCGGGGGATGGACGAGCAGTACTTC.

This chain joins TRBV7-8 and TRBJ2-2; D perhaps matches TRBD1 (7 bases). The V gene lost 4 bases and the J gene lost 1 base, with 10 bases spanning the gap. The CDR3 is made up of 15 amino acids. Germline V gene data show CDR1 as SGHVS and CDR2 as FQNEAQ. The CDR3: CASSSRDRNTGELFF. The CDR3 DNA reads as TGTGCCAGCAGCTCGCGGGACAGGAACACCGGGGAGCTGTTTTTT.

The chain uses TRBV5-4 and TRBJ1-3, with TRBD1 as a possible D gene (5 bases). Germline assignment: CDR1 SGHNT and CDR2 YYREEE (reference sequence). The V gene lost 3 bases and the J gene lost 2 bases, with 9 bases spanning the gap. The CDR3 extends over 14 amino acids. CDR3 region: CASSSPGPGNTIYF. The CDR3 bases are TGTGCCAGCAGCTCTCCGGGACCTGGAAACACCATATATTTT.

DNA of the CDR3: TGTGCCAGCAAGAGGTACGGGACAGGGGGAAGGAACACTGAAGCTTTCTTT. Protein sequence: CASKRYGTGGRNTEAFF. The rearrangement links TRBV2 to TRBJ1-1; 11 nucleotides match TRBD1. J was trimmed by 1 base and V by 7 bases; bases with no gene match: 11. This CDR3 is 17 amino acids long. Germline CDR1 is SNHLY and CDR2 is FYNNEI.

The chain recombines TRBV7-6 with TRBJ2-1, with D tentatively TRBD2 (7 bases). The germline gives CDR1 SGHVS, CDR2 FNYEAQ. The CDR3 has 15 residues. Trimming left V 1 base short and J 3 bases short, with 10 bases between. The CDR3 nucleotides are TGTGCCAGCAGCTTAGGGGGAGGGGGCTACAATGAGCAGTTCTTC. Translating gives CASSLGGGGYNEQFF.

This clone has just a few counts. CDR3 bases: TGTGCCAGCAGCCCTACAGGTGGACCGGGTGATGAGCAGTTCTTC. Protein sequence: CASSPTGGPGDEQFF. The genes are TRBV9 and TRBJ2-1; TRBD1 might be the D (5 bases). The germline CDR1 and CDR2 sequences are SGDLS and YYNGEE. Trimming cost V 4 bases and J 8 bases, with 19 bases left between them. This CDR3 is 15 amino acids long.

V is TRBV18 and J is TRBJ2-5; D gene uncertain. The CDR3 runs to 12 residues. Germline V gene data show CDR1 as KGHSH and CDR2 as LQKENI. V gave up 3 bases and J gave up 5 bases, with 7 bases separating them. Written as DNA, the CDR3 is TGTGCCAGCTCACCCCAGGCGGAGACCCAGTACTTC. It is translated as CASSPQAETQYF.

The V and J genes are TRBV10-2 and TRBJ2-2, with TRBD2 matching over 8 bases. Germline CDR1 reads WSHSY; CDR2 reads SAAADI. V shed 6 bases and J 7 bases; nucleotides not matched to a gene: 7. The CDR3 spans 14 residues. CDR3 sequence: CASRELAEHGELFF. For the CDR3, the DNA is TGCGCCAGCAGGGAACTAGCGGAACACGGGGAGCTGTTTTTT.

The chain couples TRBV5-6 to TRBJ2-2; a possible D gene is TRBD1 (5 bases). This CDR3 is 14 amino acids long. V lost 4 bases to trimming and J lost 7 bases, with 14 bases between them. The germline V gene encodes CDR1 SGHDT and CDR2 YYEEEE. For the CDR3, the DNA is TGTGCCAGCAGCGTTTCCCAGGGCTACGGGGAGCTGTTTTTT. It translates to CASSVSQGYGELFF.

The chain recombines TRBV2 with TRBJ1-1; D is unresolved. Trimming stripped 8 bases from V and 0 bases from J, with 19 bases between. Germline CDR1 and CDR2: SNHLY and FYNNEI. This CDR3 is 16 amino acids long. CDR3 protein: CASLGLAYPMNTEAFF. The CDR3 DNA reads TGTGCCAGCCTGGGTTTGGCCTACCCTATGAACACTGAAGCTTTCTTT.

The chain has TRBV11-2 and TRBJ2-7, with 8 bases lining up with TRBD2. The germline CDR1 and CDR2 sequences are SGHAT and FQNNGV. The CDR3 extends over 13 amino acids. V was clipped by 4 bases and J by 3 bases; unmatched bases: 2. The CDR3 reads CASSSGTSYEQYF. DNA for the CDR3: TGTGCCAGCAGCTCCGGGACTAGCTACGAGCAGTACTTC. The variable domain in full, with the rest retrieved from reference TRBV11-2 and TRBJ2-7, is EAGVAQSPRYKIIEKRQSVAFWCNPISGHATLYWYQQILGQGPKLLIQFQNNGVVDDSQLPKDRFSAERLKGVDSTLKIQPAKLEDSAVYLCASSSGTSYEQYFGPGTRLTVT.

There are a few counts of this clone. This chain links TRBV6-4 with TRBJ2-2; TRBD2 matches 7 bases. The CDR3 consists of 14 residues. Germline values: CDR1 MRHNA, CDR2 SNTAGT. V gave up 4 bases and J gave up 7 bases; unmatched junction bases: 6. CDR3 loop: CASSAGGSIGELFF. CDR3 DNA sequence: TGTGCCAGCAGTGCAGGCGGGAGTATCGGGGAGCTGTTTTTT.

Sample share makes this clone medium-sized. V is TRBV7-2 and J is TRBJ2-7, with D possibly TRBD1 on 6 matching bases. The CDR3 totals 14 residues. The germline gives CDR1 SGHTA, CDR2 FQGNSA. The V gene lost 5 bases and the J gene lost 1 base, with 12 bases spanning the gap. The CDR3 here is CASSPHQGSYEQYF. The CDR3 DNA reads as TGTGCCAGCAGCCCCCACCAGGGGTCCTACGAGCAGTACTTC.

The chain is built from TRBV28 and TRBJ1-2; D is undetermined. CDR3 length equals 13 residues. Germline lookup yields CDR1 MDHEN and CDR2 SYDVKM. With 2 bases removed from V and 5 bases from J, the gap between germline ends came to 9 bases. The CDR3 nucleotides read TGTGCCAGCAGTTTAGGTGCATCTTATGGCTACACCTTC. Its protein is CASSLGASYGYTF.

DNA of the CDR3: TGTGCCATCAGTTCCGCGACAGGGGTAGGCACAGATACGCAGTATTTT. Translated, it gives CAISSATGVGTDTQYF. The chain couples TRBV10-3 to TRBJ2-3; 8 bases match TRBD1. The germline gives CDR1 ENHRY, CDR2 SYGVKD. The CDR3 covers 16 residues. V lost 5 bases to trimming and J lost 1 base; unmatched junction nucleotides: 8.

J is TRBJ2-1 and V is TRBV10-1; 9 nucleotides line up with TRBD2. With V trimmed by 9 bases and J by 7 bases, 7 bases remained unmatched. The CDR3 runs 13 residues. Per germline, CDR1 WNHNN and CDR2 SYGVQD (reference sequence). The CDR3 reads CARVAGEANEQFF. The CDR3 coding sequence is TGCGCCAGAGTAGCGGGAGAAGCAAATGAGCAGTTCTTC.